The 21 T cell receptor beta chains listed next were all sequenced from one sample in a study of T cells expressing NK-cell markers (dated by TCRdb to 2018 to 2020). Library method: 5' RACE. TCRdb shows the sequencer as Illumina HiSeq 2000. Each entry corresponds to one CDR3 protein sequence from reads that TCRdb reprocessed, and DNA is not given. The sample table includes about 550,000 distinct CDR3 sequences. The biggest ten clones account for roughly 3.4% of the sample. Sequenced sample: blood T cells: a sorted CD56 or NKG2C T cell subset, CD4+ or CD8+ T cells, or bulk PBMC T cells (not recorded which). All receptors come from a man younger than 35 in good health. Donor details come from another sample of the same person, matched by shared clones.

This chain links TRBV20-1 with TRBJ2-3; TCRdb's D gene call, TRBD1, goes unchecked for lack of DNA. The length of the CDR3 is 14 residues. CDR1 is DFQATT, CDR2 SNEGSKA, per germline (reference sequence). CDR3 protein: CSAERSQGTDTQYF.

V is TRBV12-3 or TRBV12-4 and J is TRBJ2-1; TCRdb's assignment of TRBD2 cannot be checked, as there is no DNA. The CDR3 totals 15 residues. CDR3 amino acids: CASSRTTGVTNEQFF.

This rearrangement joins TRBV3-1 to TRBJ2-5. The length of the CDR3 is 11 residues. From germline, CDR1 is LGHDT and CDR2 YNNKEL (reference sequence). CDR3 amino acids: CASANVETQYF.

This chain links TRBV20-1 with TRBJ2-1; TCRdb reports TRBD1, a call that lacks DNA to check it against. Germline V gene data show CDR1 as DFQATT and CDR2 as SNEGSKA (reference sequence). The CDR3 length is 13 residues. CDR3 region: CSAMRGVADEQFF.

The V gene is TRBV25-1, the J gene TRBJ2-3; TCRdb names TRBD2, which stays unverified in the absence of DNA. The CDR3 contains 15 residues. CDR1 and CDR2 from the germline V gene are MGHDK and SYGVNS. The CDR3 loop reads CASSATSRPTDTQYF.

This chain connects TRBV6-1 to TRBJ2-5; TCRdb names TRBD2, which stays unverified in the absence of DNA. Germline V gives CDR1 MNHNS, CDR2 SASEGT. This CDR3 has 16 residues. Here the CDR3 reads CASTSGLAGGEETQYF.

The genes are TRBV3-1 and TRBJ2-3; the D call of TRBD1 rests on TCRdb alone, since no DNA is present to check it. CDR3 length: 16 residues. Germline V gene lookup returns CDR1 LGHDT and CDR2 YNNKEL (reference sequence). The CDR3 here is CASSQEGQGVTDTQYF.

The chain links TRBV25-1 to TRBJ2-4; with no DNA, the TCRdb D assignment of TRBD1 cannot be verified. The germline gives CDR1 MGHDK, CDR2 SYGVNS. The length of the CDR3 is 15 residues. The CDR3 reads CASSGGGRTKNIQYF.

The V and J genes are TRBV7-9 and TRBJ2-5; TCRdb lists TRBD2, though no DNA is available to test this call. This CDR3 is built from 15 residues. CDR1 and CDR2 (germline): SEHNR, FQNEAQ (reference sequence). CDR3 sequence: CASSRRLATKETQYF.

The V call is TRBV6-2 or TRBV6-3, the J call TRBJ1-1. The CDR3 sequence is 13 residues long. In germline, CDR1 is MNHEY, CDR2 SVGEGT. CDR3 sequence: CASSPYSSTEAFF.

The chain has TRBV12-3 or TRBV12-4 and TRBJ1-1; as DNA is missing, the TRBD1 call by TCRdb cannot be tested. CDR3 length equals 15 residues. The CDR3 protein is CASSDPLKGGTEAFF.

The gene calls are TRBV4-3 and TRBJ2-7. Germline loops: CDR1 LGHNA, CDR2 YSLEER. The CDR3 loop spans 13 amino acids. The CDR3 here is CASSQDSGNKQYF.

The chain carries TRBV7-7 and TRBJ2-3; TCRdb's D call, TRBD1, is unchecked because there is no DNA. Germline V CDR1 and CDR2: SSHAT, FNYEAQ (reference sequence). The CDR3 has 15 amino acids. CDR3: CASSLGTGQADTQYF.

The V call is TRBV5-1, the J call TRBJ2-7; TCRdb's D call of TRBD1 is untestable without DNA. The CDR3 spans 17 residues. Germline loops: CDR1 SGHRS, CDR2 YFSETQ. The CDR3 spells CASSPAVGGDPYYEQYF.

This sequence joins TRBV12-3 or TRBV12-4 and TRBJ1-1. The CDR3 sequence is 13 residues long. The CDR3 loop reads CASSFSGRSEAFF.

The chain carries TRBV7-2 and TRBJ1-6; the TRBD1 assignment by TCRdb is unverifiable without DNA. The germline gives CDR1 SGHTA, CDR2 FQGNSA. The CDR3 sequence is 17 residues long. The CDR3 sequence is CASSPNRDTRTYSPLHF. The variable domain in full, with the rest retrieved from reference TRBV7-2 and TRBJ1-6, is GAGVSQSPSNKVTEKGKDVELRCDPISGHTALYWYRQSLGQGLEFLIYFQGNSAPDKSGLPSDRFSAERTGGSVSTLTIQRTQQEDSAVYLCASSPNRDTRTYSPLHFGNGTRLTVT.

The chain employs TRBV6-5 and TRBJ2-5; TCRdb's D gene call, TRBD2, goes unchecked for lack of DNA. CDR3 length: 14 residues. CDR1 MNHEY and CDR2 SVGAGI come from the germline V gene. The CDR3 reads CASSWVAGKETQYF.

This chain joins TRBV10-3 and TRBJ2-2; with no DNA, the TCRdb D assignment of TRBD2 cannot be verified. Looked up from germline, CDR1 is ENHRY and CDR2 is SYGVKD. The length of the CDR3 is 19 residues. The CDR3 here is CAISESKLAGGTNTGELFF.

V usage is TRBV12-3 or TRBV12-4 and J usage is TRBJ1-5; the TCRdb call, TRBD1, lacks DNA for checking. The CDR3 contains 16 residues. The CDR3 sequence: CASSLRGEGFHQPQHF.

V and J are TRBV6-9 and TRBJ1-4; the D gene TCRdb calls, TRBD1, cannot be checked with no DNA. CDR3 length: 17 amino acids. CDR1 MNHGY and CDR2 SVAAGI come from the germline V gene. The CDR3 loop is CASSYSDRGRGHEKLFF.

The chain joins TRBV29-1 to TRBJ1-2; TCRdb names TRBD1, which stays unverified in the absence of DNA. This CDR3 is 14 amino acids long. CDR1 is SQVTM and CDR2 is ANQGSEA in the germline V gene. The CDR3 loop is CSVEESLQGYGYTF. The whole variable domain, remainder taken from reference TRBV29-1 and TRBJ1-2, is SAVISQKPSRDICQRGTSLTIQCQVDSQVTMMFWYRQQPGQSLTLIATANQGSEATYESGFVIDKFPISRPNLTFSTLTVSNMSPEDSSIYLCSVEESLQGYGYTFGSGTRLTVV.